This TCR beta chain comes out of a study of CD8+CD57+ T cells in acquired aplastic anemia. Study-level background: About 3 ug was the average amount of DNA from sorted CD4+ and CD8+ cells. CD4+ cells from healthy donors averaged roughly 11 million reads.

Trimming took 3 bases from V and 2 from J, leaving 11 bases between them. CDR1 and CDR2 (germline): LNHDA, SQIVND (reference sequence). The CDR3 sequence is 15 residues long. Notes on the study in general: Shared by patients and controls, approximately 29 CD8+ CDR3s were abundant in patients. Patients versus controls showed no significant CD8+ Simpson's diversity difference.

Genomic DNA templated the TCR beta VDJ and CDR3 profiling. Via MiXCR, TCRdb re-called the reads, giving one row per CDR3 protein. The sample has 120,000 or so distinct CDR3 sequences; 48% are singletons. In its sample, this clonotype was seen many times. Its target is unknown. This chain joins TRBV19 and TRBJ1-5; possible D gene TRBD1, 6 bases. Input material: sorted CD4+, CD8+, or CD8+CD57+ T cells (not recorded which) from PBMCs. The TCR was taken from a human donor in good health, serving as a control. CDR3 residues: CASSIGGGGNQPQHF. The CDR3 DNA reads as TGTGCCAGTAGTATTGGGGGGGGCGGCAATCAGCCCCAGCATTTT. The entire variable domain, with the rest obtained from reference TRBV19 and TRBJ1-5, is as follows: DGGITQSPKYLFRKEGQNVTLSCEQNLNHDAMYWYRQDPGQGLRLIYYSQIVNDFQKGDIAEGYSVSREKKESFPLTVTSAQKNPTAFYLCASSIGGGGNQPQHFGDGTRLSIL.